The clone carrying this TCR beta chain appeared once. Data came from immunoSEQ multiplex PCR; TCRdb stores just in-frame clones and leaves some out. This table has approximately 110,000 clones, nearly 90% appearing once. This entry belongs to a study of T cell responses to AZD1222 COVID-19 vaccine. V was shortened by 2 bases and J by 3 bases, with 20 bases between the two germline ends. The CDR3 has 17 amino acids. Germline CDR1 KGHSH, CDR2 LQKENI. This chain joins TRBV18 and TRBJ2-7; maybe TRBD1 (6 bases). The TCR comes from an adult who received the AZD1222 COVID-19 vaccine. The sample in question was peripheral blood, obtained 28 days after the second AZD1222 dose. This CDR3 reads CASSPNRGRGRNYEQYF. In DNA, the CDR3 is TGTGCCAGCTCACCAAATCGAGGCAGGGGCCGGAACTACGAGCAGTACTTC.